This TCR beta chain was observed in a study of blood T cell repertoires in COVID-19. Study as a whole: Material from acute and convalescent COVID-19 was sourced from the United States, Italy and Spain. T cells, B-cell-depleted T cells, or PBMCs supplied cDNA or gDNA.

In the source study's methods: Amplifying reference gene primers gave estimates of nucleated cell counts. TCRdb keeps only in-frame clones here, not all; method: immunoSEQ multiplex PCR. V and J calls and clone size come straight from that table; D and trimming were deduced from the DNA. The table shows 98,000 or so clones, with 85% to 90% occurring only once. This CDR3 spans 15 amino acids. V lost 5 bases and J 8 bases, leaving 16 bases between the germline ends. CDR1 SGHNT and CDR2 YENEEA come from the germline V gene. The genes are TRBV11-3 and TRBJ1-6; no reliable D call. The sequence came from a human donor in a cohort sampled during active COVID-19. Sequencing was done on a sample of peripheral blood. The CDR3 sequence: CASSPNAIGYSPLHF. CDR3 sequence (DNA): TGTGCCAGCAGCCCCAACGCCATTGGCTATTCACCCCTCCACTTT.